This TCR beta chain is drawn from a study of CD8 T cells in ankylosing spondylitis. Study conclusions and caveats: A TCR beta motif of roughly eight highly homologous variants appeared characteristic of ankylosing spondylitis blood.

Each TCR beta library was made by quantitative 5'-RACE that incorporated molecular barcodes. One entry per CDR3 protein, called by TCRdb with MiXCR from the 5' RACE reads. The sample yields more than 300,000 distinct CDR3 sequences, roughly 8% seen once. This clonotype was found a few times. Its antigen is unidentified. V was shortened by 2 bases and J by 0 bases, with 8 bases between the two germline ends. Germline CDR1 and CDR2: KGHSH and LQKENI. CDR3 length: 14 residues. J is TRBJ2-7 and V is TRBV18, with a weak D call TRBD1 (6 bases). Sequenced material: blood, either unsorted or a sorted T cell fraction (not recorded which). The TCR originated in a male donor with ankylosing spondylitis. CDR3 loop: CASSPYRDSYEQYF. The CDR3 DNA follows: TGTGCCAGCTCACCATACAGGGACTCCTACGAGCAGTACTTC.